One and the same sample provided the 17 T cell receptor beta chains below, sequenced in a study of shared clonotypes between healthy human individuals. The data were produced by immunoSEQ multiplex PCR, yet TCRdb's version contains in-frame clones alone and is incomplete. The top ten clones hold roughly 1.5% of a sample with 950,000 to 1,300,000 clones, more than 65% of them seen once. Sequencing was done on a sample of memory CD4+ T cells sorted from blood. Subset defined: CD45RA-negative fraction. These receptors came from a young man in good health.

A remark on this clone: A junction end diverges from the germline sequence, so it may reflect a read error. The chain employs TRBV6-1 and TRBJ1-6; D unclear. The CDR3 has 15 amino acids. CDR1 and CDR2 from the germline V gene are MNHNS and SASEGT. CDR3 DNA sequence: TGTGCCAGCAGGGAAGACTACTCCTATAATTCACCCCTCCACTTT. It yields the protein CASREDYSYNSPLHF.

V and J are TRBV5-5 and TRBJ1-1; 7 nucleotides match TRBD1. This CDR3 spans 15 amino acids. V lost 0 bases, J lost 5 bases, and 7 bases stayed unmatched. The V gene's germline CDR1 is SGHKS and CDR2 YYEKEE (reference sequence). This chain's CDR3 is CASSLGDRAATEAFF. The CDR3 DNA reads TGTGCCAGCAGCTTGGGTGACAGGGCAGCAACTGAAGCTTTCTTT.

The J gene is TRBJ1-3, the V gene TRBV7-2, with 8 nucleotides matching TRBD1. Per the germline V gene, CDR1 is SGHTA and CDR2 is FQGNSA. After removal of 7 bases from V and 5 bases from J, the junction contained 7 bases not matched to a gene. The CDR3 runs to 14 residues. The CDR3 bases are TGTGCCAGCACAAGGACAGGGCAAAGAAACACCATATATTTT. Amino acids: CASTRTGQRNTIYF.

This sequence joins TRBV27 and TRBJ2-1; the D gene is possibly TRBD1 (6 bases). V was shortened by 3 bases and J by 6 bases, with 27 bases between the two germline ends. Germline V gene lookup returns CDR1 MNHEY and CDR2 SMNVEV (reference sequence). This CDR3 has 19 amino acids. CDR3 protein: CASSFSGRRGSWDFNEQFF. The CDR3 DNA sequence: TGTGCCAGCAGTTTTAGTGGACGCAGGGGTTCTTGGGATTTCAATGAGCAGTTCTTC.

This clone was observed once. This chain connects TRBV2 to TRBJ1-6, with TRBD1 matching over 9 bases. The CDR3 extends over 16 amino acids. Germline CDR1 and CDR2: SNHLY and FYNNEI. With V trimmed by 4 bases and J by 9 bases, 10 bases remained unmatched. The CDR3 nucleotides are TGTGCCAGCAGTGCCATGGGGGGACAGGGCGGTTCACCCCTCCACTTT. This sequence encodes CASSAMGGQGGSPLHF.

The V and J genes are TRBV7-8 and TRBJ1-2; 9 bases map to TRBD1. V was clipped by 4 bases and J by 7 bases; unmatched bases: 10. This CDR3 comprises 15 residues. In germline, CDR1 is SGHVS, CDR2 FQNEAQ. The CDR3 sequence is CASSSGRDRVTGYTF. In DNA form, the CDR3 reads TGTGCCAGCAGCTCCGGACGGGACAGGGTCACTGGCTACACCTTC.

This clone was observed a handful of times. The chain employs TRBV7-2 and TRBJ1-1, with D maybe TRBD1 (5 bases). Germline V gene lookup returns CDR1 SGHTA and CDR2 FQGNSA. Trimming pared 1 base from V and 7 bases from J, leaving 10 bases between. The CDR3 totals 13 residues. The CDR3 loop is CASSLVYQGEAFF. For the CDR3, the DNA is TGTGCCAGCAGCTTAGTGTATCAGGGTGAAGCTTTCTTT.

This clone was detected only once. Other DNA variants within this sample encode the same CDR3. The gene calls are TRBV5-4 and TRBJ2-6; D may be TRBD1 or TRBD2 (5 bases each). Trimming stripped 1 base from V and 3 bases from J, with 11 bases between. The germline V gene encodes CDR1 SGHNT and CDR2 YYREEE (reference sequence). The CDR3 contains 16 residues. The CDR3 reads CASSLTGGSGANVLTF. As DNA, the CDR3 is TGTGCCAGCAGCTTGACAGGAGGAAGTGGGGCCAACGTCCTGACTTTC.

The rearrangement links TRBV6-6 to TRBJ2-3; 7 bases fit TRBD2. This CDR3 has 16 residues. CDR1 is MNHNY and CDR2 is SVGAGI in the germline V gene (reference sequence). V trimming: 0 bases; J trimming: 2 bases; junction bases outside the gene matches: 5. The CDR3 nucleotides read TGTGCCAGCAGTTACTCACCGGGACTAAACACAGATACGCAGTATTTT. Amino acid sequence: CASSYSPGLNTDTQYF.

With regard to this clone: One base separates it from a far larger clone, so it is likely a read error. The chain recombines TRBV6-6 with TRBJ2-2; D assignment may be TRBD1 or TRBD2 (5 bases each). Per germline, CDR1 MNHNY and CDR2 SVGAGI (reference sequence). The length of the CDR3 is 14 residues. The V and J ends lost 4 bases and 4 bases respectively, with 10 bases between them. CDR3 protein: CASSSGAGTGELFF. The CDR3, as DNA: TGTGCCAGCAGTTCCGGGGCAGGCACCGGGGAGCTGTTTTTT.

The chain links TRBV13 to TRBJ2-2; the match to TRBD2 covers 16 bases. The CDR3 runs 16 residues. CDR1 PRHDT and CDR2 FYEKMQ come from the germline V gene (reference sequence). The junction had 4 bases not matched to a gene; V was cut back by 4 bases and J by 8 bases. CDR3 amino acids: CASSSGLAGGPGELFF. CDR3 bases: TGTGCCAGCAGCTCGGGACTAGCGGGAGGGCCGGGGGAGCTGTTTTTT.

This chain uses TRBV7-9 with TRBJ1-1; 8 nucleotides agree with TRBD1. V trimming: 1 base; J trimming: 8 bases; junction bases outside the gene matches: 3. Germline V gives CDR1 SEHNR, CDR2 FQNEAQ (reference sequence). The CDR3 covers 13 residues. CDR3 loop: CASSLVNRGEAFF. In nucleotides, the CDR3 is TGTGCCAGCAGCTTAGTAAACAGGGGGGAAGCTTTCTTT.

The chain couples TRBV18 to TRBJ2-1; the D call may be TRBD1 or TRBD2 (5 bases each). Trimming left V 3 bases short and J 2 bases short, with 23 bases between. The CDR3 totals 19 residues. Germline CDR1 and CDR2: KGHSH and LQKENI. The DNA of the CDR3 is TGTGCCAGCTCACCTTTCGGGGCAGGCCTTGGGCACACCTACAATGAGCAGTTCTTC. Its protein is CASSPFGAGLGHTYNEQFF. The variable domain in full, completed from reference TRBV18 and TRBJ2-1, reads NAGVMQNPRHLVRRRGQEARLRCSPMKGHSHVYWYRQLPEEGLKFMVYLQKENIIDESGMPKERFSAEFPKEGPSILRIQQVVRGDSAAYFCASSPFGAGLGHTYNEQFFGPGTRLTVL.

The V and J genes are TRBV4-1 and TRBJ1-1; tentative D call: TRBD1 (5 bases). Trimming pared 1 base from V and 6 bases from J, leaving 15 bases between. The germline CDR1 and CDR2 sequences are MGHRA and YSYEKL. The CDR3 covers 15 residues. The CDR3 DNA is TGCGCCAGCAGCCAAGCCATCCAGGGACGGGCTGAAGCTTTCTTT. Its translation: CASSQAIQGRAEAFF.

The V call is TRBV5-1, the J call TRBJ2-7, with D maybe TRBD1 (7 bases). The ends were cut back, 4 bases at V and 6 bases at J, with 23 bases in the middle. The V gene's germline CDR1 is SGHRS and CDR2 YFSETQ. This CDR3 has 16 residues. The CDR3 nucleotides read TGCGCCAGCAGCGTGGGGCGACTAGAGGGGGCGGTCGAGCAGTACTTC. This sequence encodes CASSVGRLEGAVEQYF.

The genes are TRBV14 and TRBJ2-5, with D possibly matching TRBD2 (7 bases). This CDR3 is built from 20 residues. V shed 0 bases and J shed 0 bases, with 23 bases lying between them. CDR1 is SGHDN and CDR2 is FVKESK in the germline V gene. The CDR3 sequence: CASSQDPQGGAYGYQETQYF. The CDR3 nucleotides are TGTGCCAGCAGCCAAGATCCCCAAGGGGGGGCTTATGGTTACCAAGAGACCCAGTACTTC.

CDR3 DNA sequence: TGTGCCAGCAGTGAGGACAGGTTAAGCGCTGAAGCTTTCTTT. As protein: CASSEDRLSAEAFF. The chain employs TRBV25-1 and TRBJ1-1; 7 positions match TRBD1. From germline, CDR1 is MGHDK and CDR2 SYGVNS. The CDR3 runs 14 residues. V trimming: 3 bases; J trimming: 6 bases; junction bases outside the gene matches: 7.